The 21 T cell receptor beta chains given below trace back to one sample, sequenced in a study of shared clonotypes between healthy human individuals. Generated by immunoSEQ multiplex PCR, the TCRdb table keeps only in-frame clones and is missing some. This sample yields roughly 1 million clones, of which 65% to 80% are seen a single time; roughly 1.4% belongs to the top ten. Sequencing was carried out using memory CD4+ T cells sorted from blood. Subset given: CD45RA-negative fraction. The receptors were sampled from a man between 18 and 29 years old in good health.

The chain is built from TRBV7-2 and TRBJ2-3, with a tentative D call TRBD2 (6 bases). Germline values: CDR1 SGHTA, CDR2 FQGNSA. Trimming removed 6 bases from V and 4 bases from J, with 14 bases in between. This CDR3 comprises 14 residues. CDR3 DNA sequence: TGTGCCAGCAGGCCCCACGGGGGATCAGATACGCAGTATTTT. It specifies CASRPHGGSDTQYF.

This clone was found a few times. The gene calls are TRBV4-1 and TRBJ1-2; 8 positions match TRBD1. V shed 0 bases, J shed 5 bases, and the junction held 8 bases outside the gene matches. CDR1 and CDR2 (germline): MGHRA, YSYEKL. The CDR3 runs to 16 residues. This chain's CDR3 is CASSQDWGQASYGYTF. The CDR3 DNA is TGCGCCAGCAGCCAAGATTGGGGACAGGCATCGTATGGCTACACCTTC.

The CDR3: CASSLARWGNEQFF. The CDR3 coding sequence is TGTGCCAGCAGCTTGGCCAGGTGGGGGAATGAGCAGTTCTTC. The chain has TRBV5-4 and TRBJ2-1; perhaps D is TRBD1 or TRBD2 (5 bases each). The CDR3 is made up of 14 amino acids. Trimming stripped 0 bases from V and 7 bases from J, with 11 bases between. Germline CDR1 is SGHNT and CDR2 is YYREEE (reference sequence).

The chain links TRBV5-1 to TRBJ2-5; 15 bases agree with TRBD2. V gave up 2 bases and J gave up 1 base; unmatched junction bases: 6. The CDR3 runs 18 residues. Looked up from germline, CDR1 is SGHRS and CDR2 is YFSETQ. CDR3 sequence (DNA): TGCGCCAGCAGCTTCGGACTAGCGGGAGGGCGGCCCCAAGAGACCCAGTACTTC. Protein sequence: CASSFGLAGGRPQETQYF.

The CDR3 DNA reads as TGTGCCAGTAGTACCAGGCCCGGACTGCCGAGCTCCTACGAGCAGTACTTC. Its translation is CASSTRPGLPSSYEQYF. The chain employs TRBV19 and TRBJ2-7; perhaps TRBD2 as D (5 bases). The germline V gene has CDR1 LNHDA and CDR2 SQIVND (reference sequence). Between the trimmed V and J ends, which lost 4 bases and 0 bases, there was a span of 19 bases. This CDR3 region has 17 residues.

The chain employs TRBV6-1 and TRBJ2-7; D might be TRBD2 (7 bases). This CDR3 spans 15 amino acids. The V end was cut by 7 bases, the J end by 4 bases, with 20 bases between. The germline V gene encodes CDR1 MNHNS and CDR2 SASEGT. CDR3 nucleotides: TGTGCCAGCACCCCCCGGCGGGGGCAGAGGTACGAGCAGTACTTC. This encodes CASTPRRGQRYEQYF.

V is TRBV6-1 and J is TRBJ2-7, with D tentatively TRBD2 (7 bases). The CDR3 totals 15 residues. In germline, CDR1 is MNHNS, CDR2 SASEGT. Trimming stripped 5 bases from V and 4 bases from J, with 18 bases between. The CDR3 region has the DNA TGTGCCAGCAGTCCGGTAGGGGGGGCAGGGTACGAGCAGTACTTC. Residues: CASSPVGGAGYEQYF.

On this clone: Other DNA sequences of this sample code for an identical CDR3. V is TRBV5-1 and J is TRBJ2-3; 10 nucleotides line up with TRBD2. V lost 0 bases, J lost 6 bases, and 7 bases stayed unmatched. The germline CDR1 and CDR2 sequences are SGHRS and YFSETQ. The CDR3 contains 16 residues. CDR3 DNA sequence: TGCGCCAGCAGCTTGGCCCCTAGCGGGGGAGGGGATACGCAGTATTTT. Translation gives CASSLAPSGGGDTQYF.

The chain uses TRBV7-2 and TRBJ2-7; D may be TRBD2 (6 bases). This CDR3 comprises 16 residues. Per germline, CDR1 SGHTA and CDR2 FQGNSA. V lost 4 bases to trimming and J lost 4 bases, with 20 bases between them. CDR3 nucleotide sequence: TGTGCCAGCAGCTCAACCCCGGCGGGGCGGACGTACGAGCAGTACTTC. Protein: CASSSTPAGRTYEQYF.

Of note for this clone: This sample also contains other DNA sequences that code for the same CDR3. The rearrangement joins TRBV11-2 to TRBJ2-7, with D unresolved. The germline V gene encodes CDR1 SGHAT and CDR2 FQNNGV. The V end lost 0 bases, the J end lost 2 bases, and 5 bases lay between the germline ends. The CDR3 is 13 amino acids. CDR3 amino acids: CASSLDRTYEQYF. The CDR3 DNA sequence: TGTGCCAGCAGCTTAGATCGAACCTACGAGCAGTACTTC.

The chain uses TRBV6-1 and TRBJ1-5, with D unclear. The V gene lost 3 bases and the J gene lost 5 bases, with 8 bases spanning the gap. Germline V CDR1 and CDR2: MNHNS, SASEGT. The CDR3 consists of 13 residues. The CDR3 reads CASSDSGYQPQHF. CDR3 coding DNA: TGTGCCAGCAGTGACAGCGGGTATCAGCCCCAGCATTTT.

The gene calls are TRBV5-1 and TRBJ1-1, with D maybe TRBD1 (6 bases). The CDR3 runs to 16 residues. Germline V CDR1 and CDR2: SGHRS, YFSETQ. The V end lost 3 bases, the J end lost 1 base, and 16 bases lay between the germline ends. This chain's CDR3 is CASSSEGQGRNTEAFF. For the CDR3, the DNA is TGCGCCAGCAGCTCGGAAGGTCAGGGGAGGAACACTGAAGCTTTCTTT.

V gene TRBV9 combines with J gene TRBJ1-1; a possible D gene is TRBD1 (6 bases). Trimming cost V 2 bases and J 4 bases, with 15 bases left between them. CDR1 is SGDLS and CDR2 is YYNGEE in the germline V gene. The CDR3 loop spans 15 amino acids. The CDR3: CASSVWDNLGTEAFF. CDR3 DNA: TGTGCCAGCAGCGTTTGGGACAATCTCGGCACTGAAGCTTTCTTT. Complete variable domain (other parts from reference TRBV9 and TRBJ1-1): DSGVTQTPKHLITATGQRVTLRCSPRSGDLSVYWYQQSLDQGLQFLIQYYNGEERAKGNILERFSAQQFPDLHSELNLSSLELGDSALYFCASSVWDNLGTEAFFGQGTRLTVV.

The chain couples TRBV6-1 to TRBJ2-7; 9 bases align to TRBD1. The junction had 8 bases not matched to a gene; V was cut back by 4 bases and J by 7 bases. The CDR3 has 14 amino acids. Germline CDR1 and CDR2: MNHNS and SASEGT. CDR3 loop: CASSGQGVLREQYF. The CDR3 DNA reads TGTGCCAGCAGTGGACAGGGGGTCCTCCGGGAGCAGTACTTC.

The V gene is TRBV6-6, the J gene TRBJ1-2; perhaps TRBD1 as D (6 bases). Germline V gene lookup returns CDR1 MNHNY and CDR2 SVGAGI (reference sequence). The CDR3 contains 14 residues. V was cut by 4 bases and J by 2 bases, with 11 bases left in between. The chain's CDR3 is CASSSEQGNYGYTF. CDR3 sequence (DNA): TGTGCCAGCAGTTCAGAACAGGGCAACTATGGCTACACCTTC.

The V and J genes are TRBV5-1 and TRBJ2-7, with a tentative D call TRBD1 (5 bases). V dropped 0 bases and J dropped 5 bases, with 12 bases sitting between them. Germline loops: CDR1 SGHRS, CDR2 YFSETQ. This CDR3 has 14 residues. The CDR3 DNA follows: TGCGCCAGCAGCTTGGTGGTTGGGGCCCACGAGCAGTACTTC. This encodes CASSLVVGAHEQYF.

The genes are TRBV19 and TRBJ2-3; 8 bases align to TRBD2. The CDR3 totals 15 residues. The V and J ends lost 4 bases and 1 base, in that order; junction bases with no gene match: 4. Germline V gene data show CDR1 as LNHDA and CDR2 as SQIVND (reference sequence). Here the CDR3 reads CASSNQRGRTDTQYF. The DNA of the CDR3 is TGTGCCAGTAGTAATCAGCGGGGGCGCACAGATACGCAGTATTTT.

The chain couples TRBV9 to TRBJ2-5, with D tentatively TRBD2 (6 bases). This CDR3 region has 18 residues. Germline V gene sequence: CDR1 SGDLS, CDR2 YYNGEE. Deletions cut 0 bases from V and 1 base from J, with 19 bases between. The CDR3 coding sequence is TGTGCCAGCAGCGTAGGAGAATGGAGGAGGGTCGCCCAAGAGACCCAGTACTTC. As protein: CASSVGEWRRVAQETQYF.

CDR3 coding DNA: TGTGCCAGCAGCTCGACAGGGTATAATTCACCCCTCCACTTT. It translates to CASSSTGYNSPLHF. V and J are TRBV11-1 and TRBJ1-6; 7 bases map to TRBD1. J gave up 4 bases and V 4 bases, and 1 base lay outside the gene matches. This CDR3 contains 14 residues. Germline V CDR1 and CDR2: SGHAT, FQDESV (reference sequence).

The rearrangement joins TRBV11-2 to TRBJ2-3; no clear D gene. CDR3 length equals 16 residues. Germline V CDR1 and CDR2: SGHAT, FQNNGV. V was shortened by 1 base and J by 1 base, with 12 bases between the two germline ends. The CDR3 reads CASSLAAPKRTDTQYF. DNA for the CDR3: TGTGCCAGCAGCTTAGCGGCCCCTAAACGCACAGATACGCAGTATTTT.

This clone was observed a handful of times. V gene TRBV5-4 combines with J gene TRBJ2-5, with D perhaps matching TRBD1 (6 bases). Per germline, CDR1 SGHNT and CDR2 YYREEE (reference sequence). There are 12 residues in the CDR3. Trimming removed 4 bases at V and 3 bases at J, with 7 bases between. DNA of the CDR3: TGTGCCAGCAGCCGGGACAAAGAGACCCAGTACTTC. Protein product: CASSRDKETQYF.